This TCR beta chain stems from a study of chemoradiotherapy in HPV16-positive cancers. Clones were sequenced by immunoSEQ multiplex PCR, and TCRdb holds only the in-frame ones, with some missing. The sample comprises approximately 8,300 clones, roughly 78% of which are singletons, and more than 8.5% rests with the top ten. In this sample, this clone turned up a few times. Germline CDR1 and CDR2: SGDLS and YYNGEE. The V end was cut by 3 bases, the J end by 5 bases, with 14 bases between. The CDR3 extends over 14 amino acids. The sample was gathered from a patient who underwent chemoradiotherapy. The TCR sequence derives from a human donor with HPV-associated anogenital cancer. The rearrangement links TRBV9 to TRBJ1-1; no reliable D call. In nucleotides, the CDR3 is TGTGCCAGCAGCGCGAGCAGCGGGGATACTGAAGCTTTCTTT. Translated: CASSASSGDTEAFF. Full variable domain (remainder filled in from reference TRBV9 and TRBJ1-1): DSGVTQTPKHLITATGQRVTLRCSPRSGDLSVYWYQQSLDQGLQFLIQYYNGEERAKGNILERFSAQQFPDLHSELNLSSLELGDSALYFCASSASSGDTEAFFGQGTRLTVV.